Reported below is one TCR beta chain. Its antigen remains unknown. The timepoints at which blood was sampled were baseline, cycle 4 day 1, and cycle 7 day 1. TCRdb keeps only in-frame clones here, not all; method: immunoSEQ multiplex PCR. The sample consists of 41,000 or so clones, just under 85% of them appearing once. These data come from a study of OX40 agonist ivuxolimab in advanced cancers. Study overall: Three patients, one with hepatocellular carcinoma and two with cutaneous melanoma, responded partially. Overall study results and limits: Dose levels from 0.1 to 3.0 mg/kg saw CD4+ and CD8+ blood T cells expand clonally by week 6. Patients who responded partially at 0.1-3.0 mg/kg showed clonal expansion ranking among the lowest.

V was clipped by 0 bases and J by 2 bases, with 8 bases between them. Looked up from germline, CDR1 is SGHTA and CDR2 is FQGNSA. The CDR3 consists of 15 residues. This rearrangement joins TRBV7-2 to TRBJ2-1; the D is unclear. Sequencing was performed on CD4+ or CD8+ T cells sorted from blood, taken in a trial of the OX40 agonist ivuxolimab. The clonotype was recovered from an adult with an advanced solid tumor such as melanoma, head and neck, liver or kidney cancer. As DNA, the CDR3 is TGTGCCAGCAGCTTAGCGTCGGCAACCTACAATGAGCAGTTCTTC. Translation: CASSLASATYNEQFF.